These T cell receptor beta chains were read from a single sample in a study of cytomegalovirus exposure and HLA in healthy donors. Only in-frame clones appear in the TCRdb table, and some are missing; sequencing was by immunoSEQ multiplex PCR. The sample shows approximately 110,000 clones, about 80% of them seen only once. Sequenced: PBMCs. The receptors here all came from a man aged 35 to 55 in good health and CMV-seropositive. Each CDR3 is given with its conserved first and last residue. A D gene is named only where the DNA matches it firmly. Clone size is given for some rows only: seen once, a few or many times, or a class if the clone is expanded.

>14|NA|few|TRBV19|TRBJ1-3
CASSSRDPGNTIYF
TGTGCCAGTAGCAGCAGGGATCCTGGAAACACCATATATTTT
>17|TRBD1|NA|TRBV9|TRBJ2-1
CASSGTQGSHSYNEQFF
TGTGCCAGCAGCGGAACACAGGGGTCTCATTCCTACAATGAGCAGTTCTTC
>13|NA|NA|TRBV2|TRBJ2-5
CASSLKKGETQYF
TGTGCCAGCAGTCTTAAGAAGGGGGAGACCCAGTACTTC
>15|TRBD2|NA|TRBV28|TRBJ2-4
CASQAGGEAKNIQYF
TGTGCCAGCCAAGCGGGGGGGGAAGCCAAAAACATTCAGTACTTC
>13|NA|NA|TRBV7-6|TRBJ1-5
CASSLREDQPQHF
TGTGCCAGCAGCTTACGGGAAGATCAGCCCCAGCATTTT
>14|TRBD2|NA|TRBV7-8|TRBJ2-7
CASRRGGSSYEQYF
TGTGCCAGCAGGCGGGGGGGGAGCTCCTACGAGCAGTACTTC
>12|NA|NA|TRBV29-1|TRBJ2-3
CSVEGGTDTQYF
TGCAGCGTTGAAGGCGGGACAGATACGCAGTATTTT
>13|NA|once|TRBV6-5|TRBJ1-4
CASTPTGYEKLFF
TGTGCCAGCACCCCGACCGGGTACGAAAAACTGTTTTTT
>15|NA|few|TRBV7-2|TRBJ2-3
CASSWGTGSTDTQYF
TGTGCCAGCAGCTGGGGGACTGGTAGCACAGATACGCAGTATTTT
>14|TRBD1|NA|TRBV11-1|TRBJ2-7
CASSQDRGLGKQYF
TGTGCCAGCAGCCAGGACAGGGGGCTGGGTAAGCAGTACTTC
>15|NA|NA|TRBV6-1|TRBJ2-2
CASSEVGVNTGELFF
TGTGCCAGCAGTGAAGTCGGGGTGAACACCGGGGAGCTGTTTTTT
>13|NA|NA|TRBV4-1|TRBJ1-1
CASSPPRGTEAFF
TGCGCCAGCAGCCCCCCCCGAGGCACTGAAGCTTTCTTT
>15|TRBD1|NA|TRBV28|TRBJ2-7
CASTGTGGKGYEQYF
TGTGCCAGCACCGGGACAGGGGGCAAGGGTTACGAGCAGTACTTC
>15|NA|NA|TRBV28|TRBJ2-6
CASSDSRSGANVLTF
TGTGCCAGCAGTGACAGCCGCTCTGGGGCCAACGTCCTGACTTTC
>14|NA|NA|TRBV7-6|TRBJ1-2
CASSISGLSFGYTF
TGTGCCAGCAGCATTAGTGGTCTTTCTTTTGGCTACACCTTC
>16|TRBD1|NA|TRBV30|TRBJ2-2
CAWGRPGTVFTGELFF
TGTGCCTGGGGGCGGCCCGGGACAGTGTTCACCGGGGAGCTGTTTTTT
>13|TRBD2|NA|TRBV29-1|TRBJ2-1
CSVDELAVNEQFF
TGCAGCGTTGACGAGCTAGCGGTCAATGAGCAGTTCTTC
>16|NA|NA|TRBV11-3|TRBJ2-5
CASSLGGTPGRETQYF
TGTGCCAGCAGCTTAGGAGGGACTCCCGGACGGGAGACCCAGTACTTC
>15|NA|once|TRBV9|TRBJ1-2
CASSAGQKGLYGYTF
TGTGCCAGCAGCGCCGGACAGAAAGGTCTTTATGGCTACACCTTC
>16|TRBD2|once|TRBV7-8|TRBJ2-3
CASSLGGLAKADTQYF
TGTGCCAGCAGCTTAGGGGGACTAGCCAAGGCAGATACGCAGTATTTT
>15|TRBD1|NA|TRBV5-4|TRBJ2-5
CASSEPGQRQETQYF
TGTGCCAGCAGCGAACCGGGACAGCGTCAAGAGACCCAGTACTTC
>14|NA|NA|TRBV5-4|TRBJ1-2
CASSPGTEGYGYTF
TGTGCCAGCAGCCCTGGAACCGAGGGCTATGGCTACACCTTC
>15|NA|NA|TRBV5-1|TRBJ1-6
CASSWLIGENSPLHF
TGCGCCAGCAGCTGGCTGATAGGGGAAAATTCACCCCTCCACTTT